Listed below are T cell receptor beta chains from one sample, sequenced in a study of shared clonotypes between healthy human individuals. TCRdb's table, derived via immunoSEQ multiplex PCR, lists solely in-frame clones and lacks some. The sample shows approximately 1,500,000 clones, under 99% of them seen only once. The sample consisted of naive CD4+ T cells sorted from blood. The receptors were gathered from a man aged 30-40 years in good health. Both conserved end residues are part of each CDR3. Each record gives: D gene, clone size, V gene, J gene, CDR3 DNA, CDR3 protein. D genes are given only for firm matches. Only some rows state a clone size, as once, few, many or a class for expanded clones.

d_call: TRBD2
clone_size: .
v_call: TRBV7-8
j_call: TRBJ2-7
cdr3_nt: TGTGCCACCCTTAGCGGGCGAGGCGGCAATGAGCAGTACTTC
cdr3_aa: CATLSGRGGNEQYF

d_call: .
clone_size: once
v_call: TRBV7-2
j_call: TRBJ2-7
cdr3_nt: TGTGCCAGCAGCTTTTCGAACGAGCAGTACTTC
cdr3_aa: CASSFSNEQYF

d_call: .
clone_size: .
v_call: TRBV9
j_call: TRBJ1-2
cdr3_nt: TGTGCCAGCAGCGTATCGGCAGCATTCAACTATGGCTACACCTTC
cdr3_aa: CASSVSAAFNYGYTF

d_call: .
clone_size: .
v_call: TRBV14
j_call: TRBJ1-2
cdr3_nt: TGTGCCAGCAGCCAAGCCGGGACGTCTTTTGGCTACACCTTC
cdr3_aa: CASSQAGTSFGYTF

d_call: TRBD1
clone_size: .
v_call: TRBV10-3
j_call: TRBJ1-4
cdr3_nt: TGTGCCATCATGAGGGGGCCTAATGAAAAACTGTTTTTT
cdr3_aa: CAIMRGPNEKLFF

d_call: TRBD2
clone_size: .
v_call: TRBV27
j_call: TRBJ2-7
cdr3_nt: TGTGCCACTAAACCGACTAGCGGGAGATTCTACGAGCAGTACTTC
cdr3_aa: CATKPTSGRFYEQYF

d_call: TRBD2
clone_size: .
v_call: TRBV6-1
j_call: TRBJ2-7
cdr3_nt: TGTGCCAGCCGAAAAATAGCGGGAGTTGACGAGCAGTACTTC
cdr3_aa: CASRKIAGVDEQYF

d_call: TRBD2
clone_size: .
v_call: TRBV5-5
j_call: TRBJ2-7
cdr3_nt: TGTGCCAGCAGCTTGGCATTAGCGGGAGGTGTCGATTACGAGCAGTACTTC
cdr3_aa: CASSLALAGGVDYEQYF

d_call: .
clone_size: .
v_call: TRBV5-1
j_call: TRBJ1-5
cdr3_nt: TGCGCCAGCAGCCTTCGGCCCAGGTCGGTTCAGCCCCAGCATTTT
cdr3_aa: CASSLRPRSVQPQHF

d_call: .
clone_size: .
v_call: TRBV29-1
j_call: TRBJ2-7
cdr3_nt: TGCAGCGTTGCAGAGCGGCCCTACGAGCAGTACTTC
cdr3_aa: CSVAERPYEQYF

d_call: .
clone_size: .
v_call: TRBV7-8
j_call: TRBJ2-7
cdr3_nt: TGTGCCAGCAGTCCAGCTGCGACAGGTTTTAACGAGCAGTACTTC
cdr3_aa: CASSPAATGFNEQYF

d_call: TRBD2
clone_size: .
v_call: TRBV9
j_call: TRBJ2-3
cdr3_nt: TGTGCCAGCAGCGTTAGCGGGAGCTTCGGCACAGATACGCAGTATTTT
cdr3_aa: CASSVSGSFGTDTQYF

d_call: .
clone_size: .
v_call: TRBV29-1
j_call: TRBJ2-7
cdr3_nt: TGCAGCGCGAAACAGGGAAGAAACTCCTACGAGCAGTACTTC
cdr3_aa: CSAKQGRNSYEQYF

d_call: TRBD1
clone_size: .
v_call: TRBV5-4
j_call: TRBJ2-2
cdr3_nt: TGTGCCAGCAGCCGTGACAGGGCGAACACCGGGGAGCTGTTTTTT
cdr3_aa: CASSRDRANTGELFF

d_call: .
clone_size: .
v_call: TRBV14
j_call: TRBJ1-4
cdr3_nt: TGTGCCAGCAGCGAAGATTACACTAATGAAAAACTGTTTTTT
cdr3_aa: CASSEDYTNEKLFF

d_call: TRBD1
clone_size: .
v_call: TRBV7-8
j_call: TRBJ2-3
cdr3_nt: TGTGCCAGCAGCGAACTACAGGGGACCGCAGATACGCAGTATTTT
cdr3_aa: CASSELQGTADTQYF

d_call: TRBD2
clone_size: .
v_call: TRBV2
j_call: TRBJ2-3
cdr3_nt: TGTGCCAGCTTTTTTAGCGGGGCGCAGTATTTT
cdr3_aa: CASFFSGAQYF

d_call: TRBD2
clone_size: .
v_call: TRBV30
j_call: TRBJ2-5
cdr3_nt: TGTGCCTGGAGCAAAAGCGGGGTCCAAGAGACCCAGTACTTC
cdr3_aa: CAWSKSGVQETQYF

d_call: .
clone_size: .
v_call: TRBV18
j_call: TRBJ1-2
cdr3_nt: TGTGCCAGCTCACGTGAGATGGGGGCCGACTATGGCTACACCTTC
cdr3_aa: CASSREMGADYGYTF

d_call: TRBD1
clone_size: .
v_call: TRBV9
j_call: TRBJ1-1
cdr3_nt: TGTGCCAGCAGCCCAAGGACAGGGCGTTTTTGGGCTTTCTTT
cdr3_aa: CASSPRTGRFWAFF

d_call: TRBD1
clone_size: .
v_call: TRBV5-1
j_call: TRBJ2-7
cdr3_nt: TGCGCCAGCAGCCCAATAAGGGGACAGGGAGACTACGAGCAGTACTTC
cdr3_aa: CASSPIRGQGDYEQYF

d_call: .
clone_size: .
v_call: TRBV11-2
j_call: TRBJ1-1
cdr3_nt: TGTGCCAGCAGCTTAAAGAGGACAGCAGACACTGAAGCTTTCTTT
cdr3_aa: CASSLKRTADTEAFF

d_call: .
clone_size: .
v_call: TRBV7-9
j_call: TRBJ2-6
cdr3_nt: TGTGCCAGCAGCTTAGTTCTCTCTGGGGCCAACGTCCTGACTTTC
cdr3_aa: CASSLVLSGANVLTF

d_call: .
clone_size: .
v_call: TRBV5-1
j_call: TRBJ2-7
cdr3_nt: TGCGCCAGCAGTACAGGGGACTTCTCCTACGAGCAGTACTTC
cdr3_aa: CASSTGDFSYEQYF

d_call: TRBD1
clone_size: .
v_call: TRBV23-1
j_call: TRBJ1-1
cdr3_nt: TGCGCCAGCAGTGCCGACAGGGGGGCAATGAACACTGAAGCTTTCTTT
cdr3_aa: CASSADRGAMNTEAFF

d_call: .
clone_size: once
v_call: TRBV9
j_call: TRBJ1-3
cdr3_nt: TGTGCCAGCAGCCAGTCCGGAAACACCATATATTTT
cdr3_aa: CASSQSGNTIYF

d_call: .
clone_size: .
v_call: TRBV5-1
j_call: TRBJ2-1
cdr3_nt: TGCGCCAGCAGCCCCTCCCCACTGGGCTCCTACAATGAGCAGTTCTTC
cdr3_aa: CASSPSPLGSYNEQFF

d_call: TRBD2
clone_size: .
v_call: TRBV10-2
j_call: TRBJ2-5
cdr3_nt: TGCGCCAGCAGGGACGTTCTAGCGGCTCAAGAGACCCAGTACTTC
cdr3_aa: CASRDVLAAQETQYF

d_call: .
clone_size: .
v_call: TRBV5-6
j_call: TRBJ1-2
cdr3_nt: TGTGCCAGCAGCTTGACCAAGGGGCCCTATGGCTACACCTTC
cdr3_aa: CASSLTKGPYGYTF

d_call: TRBD2
clone_size: once
v_call: TRBV29-1
j_call: TRBJ2-3
cdr3_nt: TGCAGCGTTGAGGGGGACTACACAGATACGCAGTATTTT
cdr3_aa: CSVEGDYTDTQYF

d_call: .
clone_size: .
v_call: TRBV11-2
j_call: TRBJ2-1
cdr3_nt: TGTGCCAGCAGCTTAACCGTGTTGTCCGGAGGGCTGTACAATGAGCAGTTCTTC
cdr3_aa: CASSLTVLSGGLYNEQFF

d_call: TRBD1
clone_size: .
v_call: TRBV2
j_call: TRBJ2-7
cdr3_nt: TGTGCCGTACAGGGGTTCGAGCAGTACTTC
cdr3_aa: CAVQGFEQYF

d_call: TRBD1
clone_size: .
v_call: TRBV28
j_call: TRBJ1-4
cdr3_nt: TGTGCCAGCAGACTCACAGGGGGCAATGAAAAACTGTTTTTT
cdr3_aa: CASRLTGGNEKLFF